The clone carrying this TCR beta chain was recorded at least ten times. The sample is drawn from a study of identical twins. TCRdb fed the 5' RACE reads into MiXCR, producing one record per CDR3 protein. The sample has some 560,000 distinct CDR3 sequences; more than 9% are singletons. The V and J ends lost 5 bases and 6 bases respectively, with 19 bases between them. The CDR3 totals 16 residues. In addition, the sample was reused for a study of yellow fever vaccine responses in identical twins.

The chain recombines TRBV12-3 or TRBV12-4 with TRBJ1-4, with TRBD1 as a possible D gene (5 bases). Sample: PBMCs. This TCR was sampled from a woman aged 18 to 35 in good health. CDR3 sequence reads: CASSGERGKSDEKLFF. The CDR3 nucleotides read TGTGCCAGCAGTGGGGAGCGGGGGAAGTCGGATGAAAAACTGTTTTTT.